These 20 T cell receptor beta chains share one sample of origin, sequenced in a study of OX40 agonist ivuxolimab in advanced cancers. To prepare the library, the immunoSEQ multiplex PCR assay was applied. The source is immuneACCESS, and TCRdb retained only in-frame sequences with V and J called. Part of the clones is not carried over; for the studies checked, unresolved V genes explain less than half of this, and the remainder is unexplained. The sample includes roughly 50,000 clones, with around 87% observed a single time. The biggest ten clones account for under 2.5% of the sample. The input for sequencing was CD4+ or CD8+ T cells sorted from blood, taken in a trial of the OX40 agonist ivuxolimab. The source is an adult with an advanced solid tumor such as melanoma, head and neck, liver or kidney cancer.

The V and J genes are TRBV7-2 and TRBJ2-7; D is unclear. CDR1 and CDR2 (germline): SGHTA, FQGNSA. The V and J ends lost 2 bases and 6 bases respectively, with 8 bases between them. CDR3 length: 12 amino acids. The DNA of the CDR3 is TGTGCCAGCAGCTTATCGGTGGGCGAGCAGTACTTC. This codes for CASSLSVGEQYF. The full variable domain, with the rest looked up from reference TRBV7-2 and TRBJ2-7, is GAGVSQSPSNKVTEKGKDVELRCDPISGHTALYWYRQSLGQGLEFLIYFQGNSAPDKSGLPSDRFSAERTGGSVSTLTIQRTQQEDSAVYLCASSLSVGEQYFGPGTRLTVT.

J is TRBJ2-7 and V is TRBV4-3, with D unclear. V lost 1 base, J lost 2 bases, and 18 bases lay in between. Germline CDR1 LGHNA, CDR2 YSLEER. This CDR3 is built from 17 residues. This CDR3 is CASSQGRRQKNPYEQYF. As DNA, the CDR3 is TGCGCCAGCAGCCAAGGACGTCGGCAGAAAAACCCCTACGAGCAGTACTTC.

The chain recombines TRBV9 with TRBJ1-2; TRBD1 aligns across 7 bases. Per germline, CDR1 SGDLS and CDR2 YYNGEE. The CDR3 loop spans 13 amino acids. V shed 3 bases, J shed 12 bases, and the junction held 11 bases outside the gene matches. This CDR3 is CASSARDRGPNTF. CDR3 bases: TGTGCCAGCAGCGCCCGGGACAGAGGGCCGAACACCTTC.

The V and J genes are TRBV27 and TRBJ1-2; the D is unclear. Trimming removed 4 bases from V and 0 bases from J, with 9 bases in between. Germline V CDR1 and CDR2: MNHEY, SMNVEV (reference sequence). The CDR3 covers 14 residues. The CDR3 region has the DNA TGTGCCAGCAGTTCCCTGGCAGCTAACTATGGCTACACCTTC. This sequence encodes CASSSLAANYGYTF.

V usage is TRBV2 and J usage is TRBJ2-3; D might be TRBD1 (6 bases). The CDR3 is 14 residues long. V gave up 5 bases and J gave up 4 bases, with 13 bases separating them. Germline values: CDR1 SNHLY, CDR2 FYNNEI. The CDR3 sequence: CASSRRGWADTQYF. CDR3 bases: TGTGCCAGCAGTCGCAGGGGTTGGGCAGATACGCAGTATTTT.

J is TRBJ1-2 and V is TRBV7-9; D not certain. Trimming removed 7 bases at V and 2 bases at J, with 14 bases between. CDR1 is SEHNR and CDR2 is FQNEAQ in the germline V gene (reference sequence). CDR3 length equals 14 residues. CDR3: CASIPGPLNYGYTF. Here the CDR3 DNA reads TGTGCCAGCATCCCAGGACCTTTGAACTATGGCTACACCTTC.

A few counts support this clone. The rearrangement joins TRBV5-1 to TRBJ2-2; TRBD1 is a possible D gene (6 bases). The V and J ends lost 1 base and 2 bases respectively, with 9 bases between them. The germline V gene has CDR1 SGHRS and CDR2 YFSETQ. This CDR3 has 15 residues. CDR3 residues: CASSLQGTNTGELFF. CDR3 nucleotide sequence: TGCGCCAGCAGCTTGCAGGGGACAAACACCGGGGAGCTGTTTTTT.

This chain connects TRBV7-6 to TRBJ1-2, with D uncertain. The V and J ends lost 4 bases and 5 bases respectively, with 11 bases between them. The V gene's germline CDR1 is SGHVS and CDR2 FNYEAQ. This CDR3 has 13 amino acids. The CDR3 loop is CASSSSQRYGYTF. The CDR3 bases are TGTGCCAGCAGCTCTTCGCAGCGGTATGGCTACACCTTC.

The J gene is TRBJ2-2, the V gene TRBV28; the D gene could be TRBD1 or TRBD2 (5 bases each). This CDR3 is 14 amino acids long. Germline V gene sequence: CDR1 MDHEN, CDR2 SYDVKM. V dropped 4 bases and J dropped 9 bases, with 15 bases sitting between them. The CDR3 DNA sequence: TGTGCCAGCAGTTCCGGGGCCCTCCCTTGGGAGCTGTTTTTT. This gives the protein CASSSGALPWELFF.

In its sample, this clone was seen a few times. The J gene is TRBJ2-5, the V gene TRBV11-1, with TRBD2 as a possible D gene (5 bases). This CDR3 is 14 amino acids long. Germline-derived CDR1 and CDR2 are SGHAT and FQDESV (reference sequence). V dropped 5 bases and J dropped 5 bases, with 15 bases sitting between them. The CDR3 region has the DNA TGTGCCAGCAGCCCCATCACTAGATCTGAGACCCAGTACTTC. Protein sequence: CASSPITRSETQYF.

CDR3 sequence reads: CASSPLSNTQYF. The CDR3 nucleotides are TGTGCCAGCAGCCCTTTATCTAATACGCAGTATTTT. The genes are TRBV7-7 and TRBJ2-3; D unclear. Germline V gene lookup returns CDR1 SSHAT and CDR2 FNYEAQ (reference sequence). The CDR3 consists of 12 residues. Trimming left V 5 bases short and J 7 bases short, with 10 bases between. Variable domain in full (rest from reference TRBV7-7 and TRBJ2-3): GAGVSQSPRYKVTKRGQDVTLRCDPISSHATLYWYQQALGQGPEFLTYFNYEAQPDKSGLPSDRFSAERPEGSISTLTIQRTEQRDSAMYRCASSPLSNTQYFGPGTRLTVL.

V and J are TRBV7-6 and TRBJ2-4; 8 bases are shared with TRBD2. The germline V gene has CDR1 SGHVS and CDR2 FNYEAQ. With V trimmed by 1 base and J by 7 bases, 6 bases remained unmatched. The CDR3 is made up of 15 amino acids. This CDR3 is CASSLGDTGGNIQYF. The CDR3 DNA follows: TGTGCCAGCAGCTTAGGGGACACGGGGGGGAACATTCAGTACTTC.

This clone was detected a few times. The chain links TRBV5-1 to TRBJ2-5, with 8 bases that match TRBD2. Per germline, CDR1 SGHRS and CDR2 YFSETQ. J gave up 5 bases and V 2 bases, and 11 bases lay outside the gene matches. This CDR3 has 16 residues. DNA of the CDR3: TGCGCCAGCAGCTTTGCCCGGGGGGGCGGTCGGGAGACCCAGTACTTC. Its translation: CASSFARGGGRETQYF.

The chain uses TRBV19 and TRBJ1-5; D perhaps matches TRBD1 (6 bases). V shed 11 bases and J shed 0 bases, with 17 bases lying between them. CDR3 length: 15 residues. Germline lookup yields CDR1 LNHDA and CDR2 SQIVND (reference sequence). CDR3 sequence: CASGRRGNSNQPQHF. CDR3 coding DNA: TGTGCCTCCGGGCGGAGGGGGAATAGCAATCAGCCCCAGCATTTT. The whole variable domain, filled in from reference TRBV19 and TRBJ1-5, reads DGGITQSPKYLFRKEGQNVTLSCEQNLNHDAMYWYRQDPGQGLRLIYYSQIVNDFQKGDIAEGYSVSREKKESFPLTVTSAQKNPTAFYLCASGRRGNSNQPQHFGDGTRLSIL.

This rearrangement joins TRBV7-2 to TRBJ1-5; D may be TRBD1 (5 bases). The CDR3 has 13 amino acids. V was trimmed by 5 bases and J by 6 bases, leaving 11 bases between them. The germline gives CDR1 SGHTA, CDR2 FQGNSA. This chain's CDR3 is CASSLDSIQPQHF. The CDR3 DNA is TGTGCCAGCAGCCTAGACAGTATTCAGCCCCAGCATTTT.

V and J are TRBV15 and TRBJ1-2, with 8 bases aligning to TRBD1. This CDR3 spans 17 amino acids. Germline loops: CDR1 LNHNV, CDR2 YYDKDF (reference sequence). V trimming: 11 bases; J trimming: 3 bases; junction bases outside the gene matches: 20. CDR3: CAGFGNLQGVDDYGYTF. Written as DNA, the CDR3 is TGTGCCGGTTTTGGAAATTTACAGGGGGTGGATGACTATGGCTACACCTTC.

The CDR3 DNA reads TGTGCCAGCTCACCCGGACAGGGCGGGGGCTATGGCTACACCTTC. This encodes CASSPGQGGGYGYTF. The V gene is TRBV18, the J gene TRBJ1-2; 8 bases are shared with TRBD1. This CDR3 has 15 residues. V lost 3 bases, J lost 4 bases, and 7 bases stayed unmatched. The germline CDR1 and CDR2 sequences are KGHSH and LQKENI. Combining the CDR3 with reference TRBV18 and TRBJ1-2 gives the whole variable domain NAGVMQNPRHLVRRRGQEARLRCSPMKGHSHVYWYRQLPEEGLKFMVYLQKENIIDESGMPKERFSAEFPKEGPSILRIQQVVRGDSAAYFCASSPGQGGGYGYTFGSGTRLTVV.

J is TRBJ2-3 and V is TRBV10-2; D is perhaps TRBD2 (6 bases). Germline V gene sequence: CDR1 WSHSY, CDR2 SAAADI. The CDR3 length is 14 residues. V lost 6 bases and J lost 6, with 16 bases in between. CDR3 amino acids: CASSPMGGGDTQYF. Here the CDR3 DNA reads TGCGCCAGCAGCCCGATGGGAGGTGGGGATACGCAGTATTTT.

Here the CDR3 reads CASSVGRGGYNEQFF. The CDR3 region has the DNA TGTGCCAGCAGCGTAGGAAGGGGCGGTTACAATGAGCAGTTCTTC. The gene calls are TRBV9 and TRBJ2-1, with a weak D call TRBD1 (5 bases). V dropped 0 bases and J dropped 4 bases, with 11 bases sitting between them. The germline V gene has CDR1 SGDLS and CDR2 YYNGEE. The length of the CDR3 is 15 residues.

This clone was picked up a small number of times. This chain's CDR3 is CASSPPGTGRLFF. In DNA form, the CDR3 reads TGTGCCAGCTCACCACCCGGGACAGGGCGACTGTTTTTT. The J gene is TRBJ2-2, the V gene TRBV18; 9 positions match TRBD1. The CDR3 covers 13 residues. CDR1 is KGHSH, CDR2 LQKENI, per germline. V dropped 0 bases and J dropped 14; count of bases not matched to a gene: 4.